These 26 T cell receptor beta chains were all obtained from the same sample, sequenced in a study of molecular identifiers for immune sequencing clone quantification. TCRdb re-called the PCR reads through MiXCR, storing one row per CDR3 protein. Of about 65,000 distinct CDR3 sequences listed, around 18% were seen once; the top ten hold roughly 1.5%. Sequencing used naive CD8+ T cells from blood, with Jurkat cell RNA spiked in. The subset is: FACS-sorted CD8+CD4-CCR7+CD45RA+ naive T cells. The receptors derive from a human donor in good health. Some libraries in this study had Jurkat cell RNA spiked in.

This clonotype was found many times. The rearrangement uses TRBV30 and TRBJ1-5, with 9 bases aligning to TRBD1. This CDR3 has 14 residues. J was trimmed by 4 bases and V by 3 bases; bases with no gene match: 4. Germline V CDR1 and CDR2: GTSNPN, SVGIG (reference sequence). In nucleotides, the CDR3 is TGTGCCTGGAGCCCTGGACAGGGGAATCAGCCCCAGCATTTT. Protein product: CAWSPGQGNQPQHF.

In regard to this clonotype: Relative to the germline gene, one junction end is altered; a read error may explain this. The chain carries TRBV14 and TRBJ1-4; 7 bases align to TRBD1. CDR1 and CDR2 (germline): SGHDN, FVKESK. The CDR3 is 17 residues long. The chain's CDR3 is CASSQRYPGQLNEKLFF. The CDR3 DNA sequence: TGCGCCAGCAGCCAACGATACCCGGGACAGCTTAATGAAAAACTGTTTTTT.

This clonotype was seen ten or more times. The gene calls are TRBV11-2 and TRBJ2-1; D is possibly TRBD1 or TRBD2 (5 bases each). CDR3 size: 11 residues. Germline lookup yields CDR1 SGHAT and CDR2 FQNNGV. V lost 2 bases and J 14 bases, leaving 10 bases between the germline ends. CDR3 loop: CASSLLGPEFF. DNA of the CDR3: TGTGCCAGCAGCTTATTGGGACCGGAGTTCTTC.

This clonotype was detected many times. The CDR3 DNA sequence: TGTGCCAGCAGTGACGACGGGAGTACCACAGATACGCAGTATTTT. The encoded protein is CASSDDGSTTDTQYF. The rearrangement links TRBV6-4 to TRBJ2-3; D may be TRBD2 (6 bases). Germline values: CDR1 MRHNA, CDR2 SNTAGT. The CDR3 consists of 15 residues. The V gene lost 2 bases and the J gene lost 2 bases, with 11 bases spanning the gap.

This clonotype occurred many times. J is TRBJ1-2 and V is TRBV4-1, with 10 bases fitting TRBD1. Germline lookup yields CDR1 MGHRA and CDR2 YSYEKL. Losses at the gene ends were 2 bases for V and 8 bases for J; bases not matched to a gene: 20. The CDR3 runs 19 residues. CDR3 nucleotide sequence: TGCGCCAGCAGCCAACTTCTGACAGGGGGCTTTCCTCCCCAGTCGGGCTACACCTTC. Its protein is CASSQLLTGGFPPQSGYTF.

This clonotype was counted at least ten times. V and J are TRBV7-9 and TRBJ2-3; weak D call: TRBD2 (6 bases). Germline V gene sequence: CDR1 SEHNR, CDR2 FQNEAQ (reference sequence). Trimming left V 5 bases short and J 0 bases short, with 21 bases between. The CDR3 runs 18 residues. The CDR3 is CASSPGTARTLSTDTQYF. CDR3 coding DNA: TGTGCCAGCAGCCCTGGGACTGCGAGAACCCTTAGCACAGATACGCAGTATTTT.

The V and J genes are TRBV27 and TRBJ1-6; 9 bases align to TRBD1. This CDR3 has 15 residues. Germline lookup yields CDR1 MNHEY and CDR2 SMNVEV (reference sequence). V shed 4 bases, J shed 8 bases, and the junction held 6 bases outside the gene matches. CDR3 nucleotides: TGTGCCAGCAGTTACGGGACAGGGTGGCATTCACCCCTCCACTTT. Protein sequence: CASSYGTGWHSPLHF.

This clonotype has a count of ten or more. The CDR3 is CASSVASGTGGYEQYF. DNA for the CDR3: TGTGCCAGCAGCGTAGCTTCCGGGACAGGGGGCTACGAGCAGTACTTC. This sequence joins TRBV9 and TRBJ2-7, with 11 nucleotides matching TRBD1. The V segment lost 0 bases and the J segment 3 bases; nucleotides outside the gene matches: 5. The CDR3 has 16 amino acids. Germline CDR1 reads SGDLS; CDR2 reads YYNGEE.

This clonotype was found many times. J is TRBJ1-2 and V is TRBV7-8, with 8 bases that match TRBD1. Germline CDR1 reads SGHVS; CDR2 reads FQNEAQ. Trimming took 1 base from V and 0 from J; bases not matched to a gene: 7. The CDR3 is 17 residues long. The CDR3 bases are TGTGCCAGCAGCTTAGAACACAGGGGGAGGGCTAACTATGGCTACACCTTC. The encoded protein is CASSLEHRGRANYGYTF.

Many counts were recorded for this clonotype. The rearrangement uses TRBV28 and TRBJ2-7, with D unclear. Germline lookup yields CDR1 MDHEN and CDR2 SYDVKM. This CDR3 region has 16 residues. The V end was cut by 5 bases, the J end by 2 bases, with 19 bases between. CDR3 sequence: CASSPLEVVPPYEQYF. CDR3 sequence (DNA): TGTGCCAGCAGTCCCCTCGAGGTGGTTCCTCCCTACGAGCAGTACTTC.

This clonotype was recorded at least ten times. The gene calls are TRBV27 and TRBJ2-7, with TRBD1 identical over 7 bases. J gave up 2 bases and V 5 bases, and 6 bases lay outside the gene matches. This CDR3 is built from 14 residues. CDR1 and CDR2 from the germline V gene are MNHEY and SMNVEV (reference sequence). CDR3 amino acids: CASSHRTGPYEQYF. The CDR3 DNA sequence: TGTGCCAGCAGTCACCGGACAGGCCCCTACGAGCAGTACTTC.

Points on this clonotype: A much larger clone is a single base away; this may be a read error. This chain uses TRBV27 with TRBJ1-4; D call uncertain. V was cut by 3 bases and J by 6 bases, with 11 bases left in between. The V gene's germline CDR1 is MNHEY and CDR2 SMNVEV (reference sequence). The CDR3 is made up of 14 amino acids. The DNA for the CDR3 is TGTGCCAGCAGTTTCGGCGGTAGGGATGAAAAACTGTTTTTT. Translating it yields CASSFGGRDEKLFF.

This clonotype occurred many times. The gene calls are TRBV9 and TRBJ2-3; no clear D gene. The CDR3 has 16 amino acids. CDR1 SGDLS and CDR2 YYNGEE come from the germline V gene. V lost 3 bases and J lost 0, with 14 bases in between. The CDR3 here is CASSALPGQSTDTQYF. The CDR3 DNA follows: TGTGCCAGCAGCGCTCTCCCGGGCCAGAGCACAGATACGCAGTATTTT.

The chain links TRBV10-1 to TRBJ2-1; 9 nucleotides agree with TRBD2. The J segment lost 7 bases and the V segment lost 8 bases, leaving 12 bases of the junction unmatched. The CDR3 has 15 amino acids. Germline V gene data show CDR1 as WNHNN and CDR2 as SYGVQD (reference sequence). CDR3 in amino acids: CASSSGLAGLNEQFF. The CDR3 DNA sequence: TGCGCCAGCTCGTCGGGGCTAGCGGGATTGAATGAGCAGTTCTTC.

This clonotype was detected many times. This chain joins TRBV7-9 and TRBJ2-2; D remains ambiguous. This CDR3 has 14 amino acids. The V end lost 5 bases, the J end lost 6 bases, and 13 bases lay between the germline ends. Germline values: CDR1 SEHNR, CDR2 FQNEAQ (reference sequence). The CDR3 here is CASSLLETSGELFF. The CDR3 DNA sequence: TGTGCCAGCAGCCTTTTGGAGACGTCCGGGGAGCTGTTTTTT. Variable domain in full (rest from reference TRBV7-9 and TRBJ2-2): DTGVSQNPRHKITKRGQNVTFRCDPISEHNRLYWYRQTLGQGPEFLTYFQNEAQLEKSRLLSDRFSAERPKGSFSTLEIQRTEQGDSAMYLCASSLLETSGELFFGEGSRLTVL.

This clonotype was detected a few times. The V and J genes are TRBV30 and TRBJ2-7, with 9 nucleotides matching TRBD1. This CDR3 has 14 amino acids. The V gene end was trimmed by 3 bases and the J gene end by 0 bases; junction bases not matched to a gene: 3. Germline CDR1 GTSNPN, CDR2 SVGIG (reference sequence). CDR3 in DNA: TGTGCCTGGAGAAACAGGGGGCTCTCCTACGAGCAGTACTTC. Translating gives CAWRNRGLSYEQYF.

This clonotype showed up many times. This chain joins TRBV27 and TRBJ2-3; 8 bases agree with TRBD2. The J segment lost 0 bases and the V segment lost 8 bases, leaving 16 bases of the junction unmatched. This CDR3 spans 18 amino acids. CDR1 and CDR2 (germline): MNHEY, SMNVEV (reference sequence). The chain's CDR3 is CASSSGAGLVLSTDTQYF. The DNA of the CDR3 is TGTGCCAGCTCGTCGGGGGCGGGACTAGTCCTTAGCACAGATACGCAGTATTTT.

This clonotype was seen only a few times. The J gene is TRBJ2-2, the V gene TRBV5-1; D is ambiguous. Germline CDR1 SGHRS, CDR2 YFSETQ. Trimming cost V 6 bases and J 1 base, with 16 bases left between them. The CDR3 is 16 residues long. The DNA of the CDR3 is TGCGCCAGCACCAAACCGGGTCCAAAGAACACCGGGGAGCTGTTTTTT. Protein sequence: CASTKPGPKNTGELFF.

This clonotype was seen ten or more times. The chain joins TRBV11-2 to TRBJ2-3; 8 nucleotides match TRBD2. V dropped 5 bases and J dropped 2; count of bases not matched to a gene: 18. Germline-derived CDR1 and CDR2 are SGHAT and FQNNGV. The CDR3 consists of 19 residues. For the CDR3, the DNA is TGTGCCAGCAGCCCTGGGAACCATCCGGGAGGGCTTGACACAGATACGCAGTATTTT. Its translation is CASSPGNHPGGLDTDTQYF.

In its sample, this clonotype was seen many times. CDR3 DNA sequence: TGTGCCAGCAGCCAATATCAAGCGGCCCTCAACCCGAACACCGGGGAGCTGTTTTTT. Amino acid sequence: CASSQYQAALNPNTGELFF. V is TRBV7-8 and J is TRBJ2-2; a weak D match, TRBD2 (5 bases). The CDR3 totals 19 residues. The germline gives CDR1 SGHVS, CDR2 FQNEAQ. V was clipped by 5 bases and J by 0 bases, with 22 bases between them.

This clonotype was found many times. This rearrangement joins TRBV13 to TRBJ2-3; D is ambiguous. V lost 2 bases, J lost 4 bases, and 10 bases lay in between. The CDR3 consists of 14 residues. Germline CDR1 is PRHDT and CDR2 is FYEKMQ (reference sequence). Here the CDR3 reads CASSLFGTADTQYF. In DNA form, the CDR3 reads TGTGCCAGCAGCTTATTCGGAACGGCAGATACGCAGTATTTT.

Ten or more counts support this clonotype. V and J are TRBV30 and TRBJ1-3; D not certain. The CDR3 contains 12 residues. Germline loops: CDR1 GTSNPN, CDR2 SVGIG (reference sequence). Trimming pared 5 bases from V and 4 bases from J, leaving 9 bases between. The CDR3 loop reads CAWSPQGNTIYF. In nucleotides, the CDR3 is TGTGCCTGGTCCCCCCAGGGAAACACCATATATTTT.

On this clonotype itself: A much more abundant neighbour one base away suggests this may be a read error. The CDR3 DNA sequence: TGTGCCAGCACCAGAGGGACAGTCACCGGGGAGCTGGTTTTT. Translating it yields CASTRGTVTGELVF. The chain is built from TRBV5-3 and TRBJ2-2, with 7 bases that match TRBD1. TRBV5-3 is designated an ORF whose function remains uncertain. This CDR3 comprises 14 residues.

Many counts were recorded for this clonotype. The chain is built from TRBV27 and TRBJ2-3; D remains ambiguous. The ends were cut back, 6 bases at V and 2 bases at J, with 6 bases in the middle. The CDR3 consists of 12 residues. The V gene's germline CDR1 is MNHEY and CDR2 SMNVEV (reference sequence). This CDR3 is CASSLITDTQYF. Here the CDR3 DNA reads TGTGCCAGCAGCCTGATCACAGATACGCAGTATTTT.

This clonotype turned up a few times. CDR3 protein: CASSYGMNTEAFF. The CDR3 region has the DNA TGTGCCAGCAGTTACGGAATGAACACTGAAGCTTTCTTT. This chain links TRBV6-2 or TRBV6-3 with TRBJ1-1, with D uncertain. Trimming left V 2 bases short and J 0 bases short, with 4 bases between. This CDR3 contains 13 residues. Germline CDR1 is MNHEY and CDR2 is SVGEGT.

This clonotype showed up many times. V gene TRBV18 combines with J gene TRBJ1-5; D ambiguous. The germline gives CDR1 KGHSH, CDR2 LQKENI. Between the trimmed V and J ends, which lost 1 base and 9 bases, there was a span of 31 bases. This CDR3 spans 20 amino acids. In DNA, the CDR3 is TGTGCCAGCTCACCACAAGCTCTACAGCCCGCTTTGGGTTTTTTCGTGCCCCAGCATTTT. Protein sequence: CASSPQALQPALGFFVPQHF.